This is a list of T cell receptor beta chains from one sample in a study of blood T cell repertoires in COVID-19. Some clones are missing from TCRdb's copy, which holds only in-frame ones; the method was immunoSEQ multiplex PCR. The profile shows under 95,000 clones, roughly 80% of them singletons. Sequenced material: peripheral blood. The receptor source for this set is a man in his fifties or sixties with acute or convalescent COVID-19. Both conserved end residues are part of each CDR3. The D gene is left open where the match is weak. Clone size is given for some rows only: seen once, a few or many times, or a class if the clone is expanded.

>TRBJ1-3|few|TRBV6-1|-
CASSEGGWFSSGNTIYF
TGTGCCAGCAGCGAAGGAGGGTGGTTTAGCTCTGGAAACACCATATATTTT
>TRBJ1-1|-|TRBV6-6|-
CASSEFMNTEAFF
TGTGCCAGCAGCGAGTTTATGAACACTGAAGCTTTCTTT
>TRBJ2-4|-|TRBV11-2|TRBD1
CASSGRTGRIQYF
TGTGCCAGCAGCGGACGGACAGGGCGCATTCAGTACTTC
>TRBJ2-1|-|TRBV4-3|TRBD1
CASSSQGAPSYNEQFF
TGCGCCAGCAGCTCACAGGGGGCCCCATCCTACAATGAGCAGTTCTTC
>TRBJ1-1|-|TRBV15|TRBD1
CATSRDTRPDRVNTEAFF
TGTGCCACCAGCAGAGATACTCGCCCAGACAGGGTGAACACTGAAGCTTTCTTT
>TRBJ1-2|-|TRBV6-5|-
CASSYSTTALGYTF
TGTGCCAGCAGTTACTCGACGACAGCCCTTGGCTACACCTTC
>TRBJ1-5|-|TRBV5-8|-
CASSRGTHSNQPQHF
TGTGCCAGCAGCCGTGGGACTCATAGCAATCAGCCCCAGCATTTT
>TRBJ1-1|-|TRBV7-2|-
CASSLALGSEAFF
TGTGCCAGCAGCTTAGCTTTGGGCTCTGAAGCTTTCTTT
>TRBJ1-5|-|TRBV2|-
CASSEGPSQPQHF
TGTGCCAGCAGTGAGGGCCCCAGCCAGCCCCAGCATTTT
>TRBJ1-5|few|TRBV7-8|-
CASSLSMGYGNQPQHF
TGTGCCAGCAGCCTTAGCATGGGTTACGGCAATCAGCCCCAGCATTTT
>TRBJ1-1|-|TRBV7-9|-
CASSLGGGMNTEAFF
TGTGCCAGCAGCTTAGGAGGGGGTATGAACACTGAAGCTTTCTTT
>TRBJ1-5|few|TRBV28|TRBD1
CASIRDRGRQPQHF
TGTGCCAGCATTAGGGACAGGGGACGGCAGCCCCAGCATTTT
>TRBJ1-3|few|TRBV19|-
CASSMGGSGNTIYF
TGTGCCAGTAGTATGGGGGGCTCTGGAAACACCATATATTTT
>TRBJ1-6|-|TRBV4-1|-
CASSQVGGGNSPLHF
TGCGCCAGCAGCCAAGTCGGGGGAGGAAATTCACCCCTCCACTTT
>TRBJ1-2|few|TRBV7-2|-
CASSSRASGGYTF
TGTGCCAGCAGCTCTAGGGCTTCGGGGGGCTACACCTTC
>TRBJ2-1|once|TRBV6-5|-
CASSYSTTSPEQFF
TGTGCCAGCAGTTACTCGACAACGTCCCCCGAGCAGTTCTTC
>TRBJ1-2|-|TRBV19|TRBD1
CASSIGQGNYGYTF
TGTGCCAGTAGTATAGGACAGGGGAACTATGGCTACACCTTC
>TRBJ2-1|-|TRBV7-2|-
CASSLKVSVGNYNEQFF
TGTGCCAGCAGCTTAAAAGTTAGCGTCGGGAATTACAATGAGCAGTTCTTC
>TRBJ2-5|once|TRBV4-2|TRBD2
CASSQDTSGIQETQYF
TGTGCCAGCAGCCAAGATACCAGCGGGATCCAAGAGACCCAGTACTTC
>TRBJ1-3|-|TRBV6-5|-
CASSPDRSGNTIYF
TGTGCCAGCAGTCCCGACAGGTCAGGAAACACCATATATTTT
>TRBJ1-2|once|TRBV7-8|-
CASSLSKTMVYGYTF
TGTGCCAGCAGCTTATCAAAGACAATGGTCTATGGCTACACCTTC
>TRBJ2-7|-|TRBV5-1|-
CASSPGQDYEQYF
TGCGCCAGCAGCCCAGGACAAGACTACGAGCAGTACTTC
>TRBJ1-1|-|TRBV5-8|TRBD1
CASSLVTGVLNTEAFF
TGTGCCAGCAGCTTGGTAACAGGGGTGTTGAACACTGAAGCTTTCTTT
>TRBJ2-7|once|TRBV6-5|-
CASTRGSGQYF
TGTGCCAGCACTCGTGGGAGTGGGCAGTACTTC
>TRBJ1-1|-|TRBV5-6|-
CASSRLGGTEAFF
TGTGCCAGCAGTCGATTGGGGGGCACTGAAGCTTTCTTT
>TRBJ1-3|once|TRBV4-2|-
CAGSQVAGNTIYF
TGTGCCGGCAGCCAAGTCGCGGGAAACACCATATATTTT
>TRBJ1-2|once|TRBV6-5|TRBD1
CASSWRTGGENGYTF
TGTGCCAGCAGTTGGAGGACAGGGGGCGAAAATGGCTACACCTTC
>TRBJ1-1|-|TRBV27|TRBD1
CASSPIDRGTEAFF
TGTGCCAGCAGTCCGATAGACAGGGGCACTGAAGCTTTCTTT
>TRBJ2-7|-|TRBV19|TRBD2
CATSGTSIYEQYF
TGTGCCACCTCCGGGACTAGCATATACGAGCAGTACTTC
>TRBJ2-7|-|TRBV27|-
CASSQYPGDRTYEQYF
TGTGCCAGCAGCCAATATCCGGGGGACCGCACCTACGAGCAGTACTTC
>TRBJ2-5|once|TRBV7-2|-
CASSFQGGGETQYF
TGTGCCAGCAGCTTCCAGGGTGGGGGGGAGACCCAGTACTTC
>TRBJ1-2|-|TRBV12-5|-
CASGSGAEGVGGYTF
TGTGCTAGTGGTTCTGGGGCCGAGGGGGTGGGTGGCTACACCTTC
>TRBJ2-2|once|TRBV10-3|TRBD2
CAISATSGSGTGELFF
TGTGCCATCAGTGCCACTAGCGGGAGCGGGACCGGGGAGCTGTTTTTT
>TRBJ1-6|-|TRBV7-2|TRBD1
CASSRRTGGSESPLHF
TGTGCCAGCAGCCGCAGGACAGGGGGCTCGGAATCACCCCTCCACTTT
>TRBJ2-7|few|TRBV5-1|TRBD1
CASSLFPGQGSYEQYF
TGCGCCAGCAGCCTCTTTCCGGGACAGGGGTCCTACGAGCAGTACTTC
>TRBJ2-3|-|TRBV27|TRBD2
CASYIAGALSTDTQYF
TGTGCCAGCTACATAGCGGGAGCCCTCTCCACAGATACGCAGTATTTT
>TRBJ1-5|-|TRBV12-3/TRBV12-4|-
CASSGRSNQPQHF
TGTGCCAGCAGTGGTAGAAGCAATCAGCCCCAGCATTTT
>TRBJ2-3|-|TRBV6-4|-
CASSDSLASTDTQYF
TGTGCCAGCAGTGACTCGCTGGCCAGCACAGATACGCAGTATTTT
>TRBJ2-7|-|TRBV28|TRBD1
CASSSYRDSYFGFKQYF
TGTGCCAGCAGTTCCTACCGGGACAGCTATTTCGGCTTCAAGCAGTACTTC
>TRBJ2-7|few|TRBV7-9|TRBD1
CASSSGTGTYEQYF
TGTGCCAGCAGCTCCGGGACAGGGACCTACGAGCAGTACTTC
>TRBJ1-2|-|TRBV7-6|TRBD1
CASSPTLYDRVRRRGYTF
TGTGCCAGCAGCCCCACCCTCTATGACAGGGTCAGACGGAGGGGCTACACCTTC
>TRBJ2-1|-|TRBV28|-
CASSLRSLRLADRFF
TGTGCCAGCAGTTTACGCTCGCTAAGGCTAGCGGACAGGTTCTTC
>TRBJ1-1|few|TRBV10-2|TRBD1
CASRDDLQGRNTEAFF
TGCGCCAGCAGAGATGACTTACAGGGGAGGAACACTGAAGCTTTCTTT
>TRBJ2-1|-|TRBV7-3|-
CASSLGRGRSYNEQFF
TGTGCCAGCAGCTTAGGTAGGGGAAGATCCTACAATGAGCAGTTCTTC
>TRBJ2-1|-|TRBV7-9|-
CASSPAQGNSYNEQFF
TGTGCCAGCAGCCCCGCCCAGGGCAACTCCTACAATGAGCAGTTCTTC
>TRBJ2-2|-|TRBV5-8|TRBD1
CARRSGTGGTGELFF
TGTGCCAGAAGATCCGGGACAGGGGGAACCGGGGAGCTGTTTTTT
>TRBJ2-5|-|TRBV28|-
CASGLSGGTAQETQYF
TGTGCCAGCGGCCTGAGTGGCGGGACCGCCCAAGAGACCCAGTACTTC
>TRBJ1-1|-|TRBV6-2/TRBV6-3|-
CASSYWVRRGTEAFF
TGTGCCAGCAGTTACTGGGTCCGAAGGGGAACTGAAGCTTTCTTT
>TRBJ1-1|-|TRBV10-3|-
CAISVQGSLEAFF
TGTGCCATCAGTGTTCAGGGTTCCCTTGAAGCTTTCTTT
>TRBJ1-2|once|TRBV19|TRBD1
CASRATGEDGYTF
TGTGCCAGTAGGGCGACAGGGGAAGATGGCTACACCTTC
>TRBJ1-5|few|TRBV18|-
CASSPRIGGGQPQHF
TGTGCCAGCTCACCACGGATTGGGGGAGGCCAGCCCCAGCATTTT
>TRBJ1-4|-|TRBV9|-
CASSVGQTLDEKLFF
TGTGCCAGCAGCGTCGGACAGACGTTAGATGAAAAACTGTTTTTT
>TRBJ1-5|-|TRBV6-4|-
CASSDFGGNNQPQHF
TGTGCCAGCAGTGACTTCGGAGGGAACAATCAGCCCCAGCATTTT